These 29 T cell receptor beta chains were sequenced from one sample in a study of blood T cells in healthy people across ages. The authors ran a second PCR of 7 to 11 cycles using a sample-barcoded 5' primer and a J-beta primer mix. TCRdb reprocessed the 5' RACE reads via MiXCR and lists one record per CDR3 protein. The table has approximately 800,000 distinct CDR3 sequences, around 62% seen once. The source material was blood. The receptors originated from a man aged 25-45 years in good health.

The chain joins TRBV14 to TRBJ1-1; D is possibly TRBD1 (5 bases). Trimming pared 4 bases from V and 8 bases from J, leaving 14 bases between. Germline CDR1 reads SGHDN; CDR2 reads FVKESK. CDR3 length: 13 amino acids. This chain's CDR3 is CASSPFGAGEAFF. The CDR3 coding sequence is TGTGCCAGCAGCCCGTTTGGGGCGGGCGAAGCTTTCTTT.

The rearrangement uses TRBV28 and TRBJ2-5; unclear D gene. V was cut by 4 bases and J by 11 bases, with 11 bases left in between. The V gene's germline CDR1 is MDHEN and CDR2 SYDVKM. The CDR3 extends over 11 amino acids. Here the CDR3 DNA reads TGTGCCAGCAGTTCTCTCAATGAGCAGTACTTC. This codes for CASSSLNEQYF.

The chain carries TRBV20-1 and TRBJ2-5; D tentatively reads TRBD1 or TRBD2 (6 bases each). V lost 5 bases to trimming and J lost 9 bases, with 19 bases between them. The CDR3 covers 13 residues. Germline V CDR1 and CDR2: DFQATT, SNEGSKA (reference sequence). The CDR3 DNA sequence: TGCAGTGCTGGAACGGACAGTTGGGAGGCCCAGTACTTC. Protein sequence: CSAGTDSWEAQYF.

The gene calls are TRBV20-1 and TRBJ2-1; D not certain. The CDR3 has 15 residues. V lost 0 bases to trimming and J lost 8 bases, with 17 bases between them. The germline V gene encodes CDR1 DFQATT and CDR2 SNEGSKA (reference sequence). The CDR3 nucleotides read TGCAGTGCTAGAGATTTGGGTTGGGGTGGGTATGAGCAGTTCTTC. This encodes CSARDLGWGGYEQFF.

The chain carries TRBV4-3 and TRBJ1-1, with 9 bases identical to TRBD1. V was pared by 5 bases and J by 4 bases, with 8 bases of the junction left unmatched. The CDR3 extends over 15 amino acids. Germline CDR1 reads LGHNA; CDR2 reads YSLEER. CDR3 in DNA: TGCGCCAGCAGCAAGGGGACAGGGCAATCCACTGAAGCTTTCTTT. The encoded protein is CASSKGTGQSTEAFF.

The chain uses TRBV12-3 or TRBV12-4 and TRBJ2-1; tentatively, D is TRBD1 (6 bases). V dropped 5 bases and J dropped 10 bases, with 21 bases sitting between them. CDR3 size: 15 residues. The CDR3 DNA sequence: TGTGCCAGCAGTCCACCGGGACACCCATGGTACGAGCAGTTCTTC. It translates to CASSPPGHPWYEQFF.

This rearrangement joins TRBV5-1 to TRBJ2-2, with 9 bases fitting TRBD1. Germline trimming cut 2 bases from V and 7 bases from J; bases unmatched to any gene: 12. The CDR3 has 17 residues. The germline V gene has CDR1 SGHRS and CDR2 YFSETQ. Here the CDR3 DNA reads TGCGCCAGCAGCTTAACCGGGACAGGGCTTTCTGTCGGGGAGCTGTTTTTT. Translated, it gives CASSLTGTGLSVGELFF.

CDR3 DNA: TGTGCCAGCAGCTTAAGTACAGGGAACGAGCAGTACTTC. This gives the protein CASSLSTGNEQYF. The rearrangement joins TRBV11-2 to TRBJ2-5; D might be TRBD1 (6 bases). TRBJ2-7 explains the end of the DNA better; the J call may be wrong. CDR1 is SGHAT, CDR2 FQNNGV, per germline. This CDR3 comprises 13 residues.

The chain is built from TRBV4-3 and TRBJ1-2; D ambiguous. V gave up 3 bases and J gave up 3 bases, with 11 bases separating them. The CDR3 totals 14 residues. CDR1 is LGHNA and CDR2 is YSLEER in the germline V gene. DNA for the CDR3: TGCGCCAGCAGCCACGACGAGGGTTACTATGGCTACACCTTC. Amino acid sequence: CASSHDEGYYGYTF.

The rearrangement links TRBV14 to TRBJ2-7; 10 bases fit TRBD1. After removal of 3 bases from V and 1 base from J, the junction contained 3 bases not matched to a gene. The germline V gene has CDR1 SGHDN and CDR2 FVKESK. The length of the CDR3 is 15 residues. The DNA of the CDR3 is TGTGCCAGCAGCCAGCTGGGACAGGGGTCCTACGAGCAGTACTTC. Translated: CASSQLGQGSYEQYF.

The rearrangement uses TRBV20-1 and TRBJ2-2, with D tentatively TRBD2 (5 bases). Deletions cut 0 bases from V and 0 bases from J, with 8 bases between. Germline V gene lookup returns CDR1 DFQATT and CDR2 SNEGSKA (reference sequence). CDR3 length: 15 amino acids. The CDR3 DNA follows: TGCAGTGCTAGAGATGTGACTACGAACACCGGGGAGCTGTTTTTT. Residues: CSARDVTTNTGELFF.

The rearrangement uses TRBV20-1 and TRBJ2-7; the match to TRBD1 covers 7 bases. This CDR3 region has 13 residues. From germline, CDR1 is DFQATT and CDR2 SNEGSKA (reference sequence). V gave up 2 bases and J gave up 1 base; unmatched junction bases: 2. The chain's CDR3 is CSARYRGSYEQYF. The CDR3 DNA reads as TGCAGTGCTAGATACAGGGGATCCTACGAGCAGTACTTC.

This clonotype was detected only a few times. For the CDR3, the DNA is TGCGCCAGCAGCCAAGAAGTAGTGTCCCAGGGGGACTATGGCTACACCTTC. This translates into CASSQEVVSQGDYGYTF. The gene calls are TRBV4-3 and TRBJ1-2; 7 bases map to TRBD1. There are 17 residues in the CDR3. Germline V lookup: CDR1 LGHNA, CDR2 YSLEER. V lost 0 bases to trimming and J lost 3 bases; unmatched junction nucleotides: 10.

The CDR3 bases are TGTGCCAGCAGTTCGACCCTTCGAGCGGGGGGTACCTCCTACAATGAGCAGTTCTTC. It codes for CASSSTLRAGGTSYNEQFF. V usage is TRBV28 and J usage is TRBJ2-1; 9 positions agree with TRBD2. The length of the CDR3 is 19 residues. J lost 0 bases, V lost 4 bases, and 13 bases had no gene match. CDR1 MDHEN and CDR2 SYDVKM come from the germline V gene.

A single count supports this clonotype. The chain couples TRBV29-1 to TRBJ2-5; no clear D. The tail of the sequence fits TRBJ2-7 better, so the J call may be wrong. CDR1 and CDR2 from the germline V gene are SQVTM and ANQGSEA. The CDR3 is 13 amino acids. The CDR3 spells CSVESEQHYEQYF. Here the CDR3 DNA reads TGCAGCGTTGAAAGCGAACAGCACTACGAGCAGTACTTC.

In nucleotides, the CDR3 is TGTGCCAGCAGTCCCTCCCGGGGGGGCGTGGAGACCCAGTACTTC. This sequence encodes CASSPSRGGVETQYF. The chain recombines TRBV12-3 or TRBV12-4 with TRBJ2-5, with 8 bases fitting TRBD2. The CDR3 runs 15 residues. V trimming: 5 bases; J trimming: 5 bases; junction bases outside the gene matches: 10.

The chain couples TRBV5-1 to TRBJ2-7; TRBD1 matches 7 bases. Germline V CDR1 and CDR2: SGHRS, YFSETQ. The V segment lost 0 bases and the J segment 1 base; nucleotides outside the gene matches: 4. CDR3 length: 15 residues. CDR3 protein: CASSLVQGPSYEQYF. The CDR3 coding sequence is TGCGCCAGCAGCTTGGTACAGGGGCCTTCCTACGAGCAGTACTTC.

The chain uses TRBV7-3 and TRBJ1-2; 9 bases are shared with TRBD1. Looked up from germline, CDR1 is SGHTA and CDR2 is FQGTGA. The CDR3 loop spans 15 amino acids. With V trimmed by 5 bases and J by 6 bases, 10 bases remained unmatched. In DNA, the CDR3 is TGTGCCAGCAGCCATGACAGGGGGAGTATGGATGGCTACACCTTC. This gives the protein CASSHDRGSMDGYTF. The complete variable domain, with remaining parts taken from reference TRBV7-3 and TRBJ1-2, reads GAGVSQTPSNKVTEKGKYVELRCDPISGHTALYWYRQSLGQGPEFLIYFQGTGAADDSGLPNDRFFAVRPEGSVSTLKIQRTERGDSAVYLCASSHDRGSMDGYTFGSGTRLTVV.

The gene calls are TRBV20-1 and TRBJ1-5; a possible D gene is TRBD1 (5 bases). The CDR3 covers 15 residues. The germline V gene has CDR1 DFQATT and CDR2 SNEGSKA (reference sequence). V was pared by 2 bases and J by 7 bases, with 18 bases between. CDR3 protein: CSARPWGGEKQPQHF. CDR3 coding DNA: TGCAGTGCTAGACCGTGGGGCGGGGAGAAACAGCCCCAGCATTTT.

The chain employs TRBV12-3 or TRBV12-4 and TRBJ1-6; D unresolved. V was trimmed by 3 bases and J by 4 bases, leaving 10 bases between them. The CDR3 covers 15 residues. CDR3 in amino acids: CASSFVSGYNSPLHF. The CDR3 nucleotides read TGTGCCAGCAGTTTTGTTAGCGGGTATAATTCACCCCTCCACTTT.

This chain's CDR3 is CASSLFRGRVRVEQYF. The CDR3 region has the DNA TGTGCCAGCAGTTTATTCAGGGGGCGCGTCCGTGTGGAGCAGTACTTC. The J gene is TRBJ2-4, the V gene TRBV28; 8 bases fit TRBD1. CDR1 and CDR2 (germline): MDHEN, SYDVKM. J gave up 13 bases and V 1 base, and 15 bases lay outside the gene matches. The CDR3 length is 16 residues.

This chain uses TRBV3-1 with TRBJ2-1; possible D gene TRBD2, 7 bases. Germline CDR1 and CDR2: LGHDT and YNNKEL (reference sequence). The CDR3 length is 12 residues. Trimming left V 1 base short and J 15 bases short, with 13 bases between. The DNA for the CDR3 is TGTGCCAGCAGCCAAGGTTCGGGGGGCTGGTTCTTC. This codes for CASSQGSGGWFF.

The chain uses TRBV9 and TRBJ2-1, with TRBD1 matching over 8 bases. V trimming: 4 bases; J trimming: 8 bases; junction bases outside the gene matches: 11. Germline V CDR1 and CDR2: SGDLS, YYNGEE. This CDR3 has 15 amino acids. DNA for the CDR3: TGTGCCAGCAGCCCAGGACAGGGACCCTTTGATGAGCAGTTCTTC. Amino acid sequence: CASSPGQGPFDEQFF.

The CDR3 coding sequence is TGTGCCAGCAGCCAAGATGGGGTGAGGAACGAGCAGTACTTC. Protein sequence: CASSQDGVRNEQYF. This chain links TRBV4-2 with TRBJ2-5; no reliable D call. The end of the DNA aligns better with TRBJ2-7, so the J call may be wrong. This CDR3 has 14 residues. In germline, CDR1 is LGHNA, CDR2 YNFKEQ.

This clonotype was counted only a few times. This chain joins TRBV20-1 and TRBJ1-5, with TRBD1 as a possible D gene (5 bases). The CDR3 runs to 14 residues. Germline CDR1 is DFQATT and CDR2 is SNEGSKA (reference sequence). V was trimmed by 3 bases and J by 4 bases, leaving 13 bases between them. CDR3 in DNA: TGCAGTGCTAGTTTGGCGGGGGTTAATCAGCCCCAGCATTTT. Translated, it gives CSASLAGVNQPQHF.

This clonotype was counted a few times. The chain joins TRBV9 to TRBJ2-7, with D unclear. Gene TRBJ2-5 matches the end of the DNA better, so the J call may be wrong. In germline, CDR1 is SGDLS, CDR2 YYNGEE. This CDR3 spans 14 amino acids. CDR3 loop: CASSVGSGGETQYF. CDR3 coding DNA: TGTGCCAGCAGCGTAGGTAGTGGTGGTGAGACCCAGTACTTC.

This CDR3 reads CASSLVRGPYNEQYF. The CDR3 nucleotides read TGTGCCAGCAGCTTAGTCAGGGGGCCCTACAATGAGCAGTACTTC. The chain recombines TRBV7-2 with TRBJ2-7; 8 bases line up with TRBD1. CDR1 and CDR2 from the germline V gene are SGHTA and FQGNSA. Unmatched junction bases numbered 9, after V lost 1 base and J lost 7 bases. This CDR3 is built from 15 residues. Using reference TRBV7-2 and TRBJ2-7 for the parts outside the CDR3, the full variable domain is GAGVSQSPSNKVTEKGKDVELRCDPISGHTALYWYRQSLGQGLEFLIYFQGNSAPDKSGLPSDRFSAERTGGSVSTLTIQRTQQEDSAVYLCASSLVRGPYNEQYFGPGTRLTVT.

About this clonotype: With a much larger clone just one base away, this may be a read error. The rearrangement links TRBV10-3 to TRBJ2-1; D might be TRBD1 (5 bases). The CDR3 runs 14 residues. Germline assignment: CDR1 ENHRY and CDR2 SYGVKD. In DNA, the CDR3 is TGTGTCATCAGTGATAGGGGATCCTACAATGAGCAGTTCTTC. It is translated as CVISDRGSYNEQFF.

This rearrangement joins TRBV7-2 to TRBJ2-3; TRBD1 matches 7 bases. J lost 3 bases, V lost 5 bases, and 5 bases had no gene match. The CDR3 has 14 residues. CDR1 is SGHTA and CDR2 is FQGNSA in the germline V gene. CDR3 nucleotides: TGTGCCAGCAGCGACAGGGTTAGTACAGATACGCAGTATTTT. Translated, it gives CASSDRVSTDTQYF.